This record concerns one TCR beta chain sequence. The sample belongs to a study of blood T cell repertoires in COVID-19. CDR3 length: 16 amino acids. The V segment lost 0 bases and the J segment 4 bases; nucleotides outside the gene matches: 6. Germline lookup yields CDR1 SEHNR and CDR2 FQNEAQ (reference sequence). Per the study methods: For nucleated cells, counts were estimated from reference gene primer amplification. Produced via immunoSEQ multiplex PCR; TCRdb's table is partial and in-frame only. That table gives V, J and clone size, and the DNA gave D and trimming. Of a few hundred thousand clones in the sample, 80% to 90% are singletons; the top ten hold roughly 10%. Seattle enrolled patients during active infection and tracked them longitudinally.

The receptor's source is a woman in her 70s with COVID-19, enrolled during active disease. Sample: peripheral blood. The chain recombines TRBV7-9 with TRBJ1-2, with TRBD1 matching over 9 bases. The CDR3 spells CASSLAGTGWGYGYTF. DNA of the CDR3: TGTGCCAGCAGCTTAGCTGGGACAGGGTGGGGCTATGGCTACACCTTC. Supplemented by reference TRBV7-9 and TRBJ1-2, the full variable domain reads DTGVSQNPRHKITKRGQNVTFRCDPISEHNRLYWYRQTLGQGPEFLTYFQNEAQLEKSRLLSDRFSAERPKGSFSTLEIQRTEQGDSAMYLCASSLAGTGWGYGYTFGSGTRLTVV.